This passage covers 8 T cell receptor beta chains from one sample sequenced in a study of T cells after yellow fever vaccination. TCRdb re-derived calls from the 5' RACE reads in MiXCR, one entry per CDR3 protein. Here the sample spans hundreds of thousands of distinct CDR3 sequences, 7% to 9% being singletons. Specimen: PBMCs, collected 35 to 50 days after the first yellow fever vaccination. The receptors shown here come from a man aged 18 to 29 who received the YFV17D yellow fever vaccine.

The chain has TRBV4-3 and TRBJ2-2, with TRBD1 matching over 8 bases. The CDR3 totals 19 residues. V gave up 1 base and J gave up 1 base; unmatched junction bases: 11. In germline, CDR1 is LGHNA, CDR2 YSLEER. The DNA of the CDR3 is TGCGCCAGCAGCCAAGTTCCGGGACAGGAGAAAAAGAACACCGGGGAGCTGTTTTTT. Residues: CASSQVPGQEKKNTGELFF.

This clonotype was counted between two and nine times. The chain couples TRBV11-2 to TRBJ2-7; TRBD1 agrees at 8 bases. Germline loops: CDR1 SGHAT, CDR2 FQNNGV. V lost 5 bases, J lost 9 bases, and 9 bases stayed unmatched. The CDR3 has 13 residues. This CDR3 reads CASSPGTGGVQYF. As DNA, the CDR3 is TGTGCCAGCAGCCCCGGGACAGGAGGGGTGCAGTACTTC.

This clonotype was detected a few times. The CDR3 here is CSAMTGIQPQHF. CDR3 DNA: TGCAGTGCTATGACGGGGATCCAGCCCCAGCATTTT. This chain uses TRBV20-1 with TRBJ1-5; D gene ambiguous. Trimming removed 4 bases at V and 7 bases at J, with 11 bases between. The CDR3 has 12 amino acids. Germline assignment: CDR1 DFQATT and CDR2 SNEGSKA (reference sequence).

This clonotype came up a few times. The gene calls are TRBV24-1 and TRBJ1-2; D call uncertain. The V gene's germline CDR1 is KGHDR and CDR2 SFDVKD. Trimming removed 3 bases at V and 4 bases at J, with 11 bases between. The CDR3 contains 14 residues. This CDR3 is CATSDATGGYGYTF. CDR3 sequence (DNA): TGTGCCACCAGTGATGCGACGGGTGGCTATGGCTACACCTTC.

This clonotype was picked up many times. The V gene is TRBV20-1, the J gene TRBJ2-3, with D uncertain. Germline V CDR1 and CDR2: DFQATT, SNEGSKA (reference sequence). Trimming stripped 4 bases from V and 0 bases from J, with 11 bases between. The CDR3 consists of 14 residues. The CDR3 region has the DNA TGCAGTGCTACCCCTGGGCTGAGCACAGATACGCAGTATTTT. Its translation is CSATPGLSTDTQYF.

This clonotype was observed a handful of times. V gene TRBV7-9 combines with J gene TRBJ1-4; possibly TRBD1 for D (6 bases). Germline values: CDR1 SEHNR, CDR2 FQNEAQ (reference sequence). V lost 5 bases, J lost 8 bases, and 18 bases lay in between. CDR3 size: 15 residues. CDR3 protein: CASSIQGLGGEKLFF. In DNA, the CDR3 is TGTGCCAGCAGCATACAGGGACTTGGGGGGGAAAAACTGTTTTTT.

This clonotype was detected once. V usage is TRBV7-3 and J usage is TRBJ1-1; 8 bases are a match to TRBD1. V lost 0 bases, J lost 11 bases, and 5 bases stayed unmatched. The CDR3 is 13 residues long. The germline V gene encodes CDR1 SGHTA and CDR2 FQGTGA. The CDR3 DNA sequence: TGTGCCAGCAGCTTAACGACAGGGGTTGGTGCTTTCTTT. This translates into CASSLTTGVGAFF.

This clonotype was seen a handful of times. The chain combines TRBV6-1 with TRBJ2-1; no clear D gene. The CDR3 loop spans 14 amino acids. Trimming removed 1 base from V and 8 bases from J, with 12 bases in between. Germline V CDR1 and CDR2: MNHNS, SASEGT. The CDR3 protein is CASSEVVGNHEQFF. The DNA of the CDR3 is TGTGCCAGCAGTGAAGTGGTGGGAAATCATGAGCAGTTCTTC.